These T cell receptor beta chains were read from a single sample in a study of blood T cell repertoires in COVID-19. Generated by immunoSEQ multiplex PCR, the TCRdb table keeps only in-frame clones and is missing some. The table includes tens of thousands of clones, roughly 85% detected once. Input material: peripheral blood. The receptors were gathered from a human donor with acute or convalescent COVID-19. The donor label of this sample is uncertain. Each CDR3 is given with its conserved first and last residue. D genes are given only for firm matches. Clone size appears in some rows only: once, few, many, or a class for an expanded clone.

CDR3aa | CDR3nt | d_gene | j_gene | abundance | v_gene
CATSDPTGGNTGELFF | TGTGCCACCAGTGATCCGACAGGGGGTAACACCGGGGAGCTGTTTTTT | TRBD1 | TRBJ2-2 | - | TRBV24-1
CASSNPPAQDSHVNANQPQHF | TGTGCCAGCAGCAATCCCCCCGCCCAGGACTCGCATGTAAATGCCAATCAGCCCCAGCATTTT | - | TRBJ1-5 | - | TRBV21-1
CASSPLQGQDSPLHF | TGTGCCAGCAGTCCCCTACAGGGTCAGGATTCACCCCTCCACTTT | - | TRBJ1-6 | - | TRBV6-5
CASSPNGQGGDGYTF | TGTGCCAGCTCACCAAACGGACAGGGCGGCGATGGCTACACCTTC | TRBD1 | TRBJ1-2 | - | TRBV18
CASSPGGAGEAFF | TGTGCCAGCTCACCGGGGGGGGCCGGTGAAGCTTTCTTT | - | TRBJ1-1 | - | TRBV18
CASSPSRGSTEAFF | TGTGCCAGCTCACCGTCCCGGGGGTCAACTGAAGCTTTCTTT | - | TRBJ1-1 | once | TRBV18
CASSLTSLRNTGELFF | TGTGCCAGCAGTTTAACTAGTCTGAGGAACACCGGGGAGCTGTTTTTT | - | TRBJ2-2 | - | TRBV6-5
CASSQEGEQETQYF | TGCGCCAGCAGCCAAGAGGGAGAACAGGAGACCCAGTACTTC | - | TRBJ2-5 | - | TRBV4-1
CASHSRTLATGELFF | TGTGCCAGCCACAGCAGAACACTAGCTACCGGGGAGCTGTTTTTT | - | TRBJ2-2 | - | TRBV27
CASSYGQGGQPQHF | TGTGCCAGCAGCTACGGACAGGGCGGTCAGCCCCAGCATTTT | TRBD1 | TRBJ1-5 | - | TRBV5-6
CASSFKGPGREQYF | TGTGCCAGCAGTTTTAAAGGGCCTGGGAGGGAGCAGTACTTC | - | TRBJ2-7 | - | TRBV28
CASSHWEGTDTQYF | TGTGCCAGCAGCCATTGGGAGGGCACAGATACGCAGTATTTT | - | TRBJ2-3 | - | TRBV11-3
CASKRSPGLAGGHNEQFF | TGTGCCAGCAAACGTTCCCCGGGACTAGCGGGAGGACACAATGAGCAGTTCTTC | TRBD2 | TRBJ2-1 | once | TRBV6-4
CASRRDKRETGELFF | TGTGCCAGCAGGCGGGACAAGCGGGAGACCGGGGAGCTGTTTTTT | TRBD2 | TRBJ2-2 | - | TRBV4-2
CASSLGSSVYNEQFF | TGTGCCAGCAGCTTAGGTTCTAGCGTATACAATGAGCAGTTCTTC | - | TRBJ2-1 | - | TRBV7-3
CASSTGTDEAFF | TGTGCCAGCAGTACCGGGACAGATGAAGCTTTCTTT | TRBD1 | TRBJ1-1 | - | TRBV7-3
CASSPGGARTGELFF | TGTGCCAGTAGTCCGGGGGGGGCTCGGACCGGGGAGCTGTTTTTT | TRBD2 | TRBJ2-2 | few | TRBV19
CTSSLSATHYGYTF | TGCACCAGCAGCTTAAGCGCCACCCACTATGGCTACACCTTC | - | TRBJ1-2 | - | TRBV1
CASSQDGRFRAGTDTQYF | TGTGCCAGCAGCCAAGATGGTAGATTTAGAGCGGGTACAGATACGCAGTATTTT | - | TRBJ2-3 | - | TRBV3-1/TRBV3-2
CASSLGLGAMSSYNEQFF | TGTGCCAGCAGCTTAGGTTTAGGGGCTATGAGCTCCTACAATGAGCAGTTCTTC | - | TRBJ2-1 | - | TRBV7-2
CASSLDGTGRRSGNTIYF | TGCGCCAGCAGCTTGGATGGGACAGGGAGAAGGTCTGGAAACACCATATATTTT | TRBD1 | TRBJ1-3 | - | TRBV5-1
CASSLDRVGYTEAFF | TGTGCCAGCAGCCTGGACAGGGTTGGGTATACTGAAGCTTTCTTT | TRBD1 | TRBJ1-1 | - | TRBV11-2
CASSPPGQGTDTQYF | TGTGCCAGCTCACCGCCCGGACAGGGCACAGATACGCAGTATTTT | TRBD1 | TRBJ2-3 | - | TRBV18
CSASLLAGAYNEQFF | TGCAGTGCTAGTCTACTAGCGGGAGCCTACAATGAGCAGTTCTTC | TRBD2 | TRBJ2-1 | - | TRBV20-1
CASRPGGSTDTQYF | TGTGCCAGCAGACCGGGGGGCAGCACAGATACGCAGTATTTT | - | TRBJ2-3 | - | TRBV6-5
CASRLESGARGAFF | TGTGCCAGTAGGCTAGAGTCAGGGGCCAGGGGAGCTTTCTTT | - | TRBJ1-1 | - | TRBV19
CASSRQSATNEKLFF | TGTGCCAGTAGCCGACAGAGTGCAACTAATGAAAAACTGTTTTTT | - | TRBJ1-4 | - | TRBV19
CASSQDLTNKAGEQYF | TGCGCCAGCAGCCAAGATTTGACTAACAAAGCTGGCGAGCAGTACTTC | - | TRBJ2-7 | - | TRBV4-3
CASSSRRGPYGYTF | TGCGCCAGCAGTAGTAGAAGGGGTCCCTATGGCTACACCTTC | - | TRBJ1-2 | once | TRBV10-2
CASSRGQASYEQYF | TGTGCCAGCAGCCGGGGACAGGCCTCCTACGAGCAGTACTTC | TRBD1 | TRBJ2-7 | - | TRBV7-2
CAISESRAANTGELFF | TGTGCCATCAGTGAGTCCAGGGCGGCGAACACCGGGGAGCTGTTTTTT | - | TRBJ2-2 | - | TRBV10-3
CASRQGVAGNTIYF | TGCGCCAGCAGGCAGGGGGTGGCCGGAAACACCATATATTTT | TRBD1 | TRBJ1-3 | - | TRBV10-2
CASSLDGTGAYGYTF | TGTGCCAGCAGCTTAGACGGGACAGGGGCGTATGGCTACACCTTC | TRBD1 | TRBJ1-2 | - | TRBV11-3
CASSFLGGTEAFF | TGTGCCAGCAGTTTTCTAGGGGGCACTGAAGCTTTCTTT | - | TRBJ1-1 | - | TRBV27
CASSRDRNYGYTF | TGTGCCAGCAGCCGGGACAGGAACTATGGCTACACCTTC | TRBD1 | TRBJ1-2 | - | TRBV11-1
CASSSRPGAETAFF | TGTGCCAGCAGCTCAAGACCGGGAGCGGAAACAGCTTTCTTT | - | TRBJ1-1 | - | TRBV11-3
CASSPGGRGNYEQYF | TGTGCCAGCAGCCCCGGTGGGAGGGGGAACTACGAGCAGTACTTC | - | TRBJ2-7 | - | TRBV5-4
CASSDFLSGRASDTQYF | TGTGCCAGCAGTGATTTCCTTAGCGGGAGGGCGTCAGATACGCAGTATTTT | TRBD2 | TRBJ2-3 | - | TRBV25-1
CAISESESSTEAFF | TGTGCCATCAGTGAGTCGGAGTCGTCTACTGAAGCTTTCTTT | - | TRBJ1-1 | - | TRBV10-3
CAWSPSGILTNPQHF | TGTGCCTGGAGTCCTTCCGGGATCCTAACGAACCCCCAGCATTTT | - | TRBJ1-5 | - | TRBV30
CASSFRQGSYEQYF | TGTGCCAGCAGCTTTAGACAGGGGTCCTACGAGCAGTACTTC | TRBD1 | TRBJ2-7 | - | TRBV7-2
CASSHTGEEYEQYF | TGTGCCAGCAGCCACACAGGGGAGGAGTACGAGCAGTACTTC | - | TRBJ2-7 | - | TRBV7-9
CASSAGTGSEKLFF | TGCGCCAGCAGTGCCGGGACAGGGTCTGAAAAACTGTTTTTT | TRBD1 | TRBJ1-4 | - | TRBV4-1
CASSGQGTYNEQFF | TGTGCCAGCAGCGGACAGGGTACCTACAATGAGCAGTTCTTC | TRBD1 | TRBJ2-1 | - | TRBV9
CASSSSRGLRNNQPQHF | TGTGCCAGCAGCTCCTCAAGGGGGCTGCGGAACAATCAGCCCCAGCATTTT | TRBD1 | TRBJ1-5 | once | TRBV7-9
CASSGGTGGTEAFF | TGTGCCAGCAGCGGCGGGACAGGGGGCACTGAAGCTTTCTTT | TRBD1 | TRBJ1-1 | - | TRBV5-8
CASSNIRDTGTGTGELFF | TGCGCCAGCAGCAACATTCGGGACACCGGGACGGGCACCGGGGAGCTGTTTTTT | - | TRBJ2-2 | - | TRBV5-1
CASSPTGFWEKLFF | TGTGCCAGCAGTCCGACAGGGTTTTGGGAAAAACTGTTTTTT | TRBD1 | TRBJ1-4 | once | TRBV28
CATAPAPTYNEQFF | TGTGCCACCGCGCCCGCCCCTACTTACAATGAGCAGTTCTTC | - | TRBJ2-1 | once | TRBV10-3
CASSPREGIAYGYTF | TGTGCCAGTAGTCCTAGGGAGGGGATTGCCTATGGCTACACCTTC | - | TRBJ1-2 | - | TRBV19
CASSLGAEYGYTF | TGTGCCAGCAGTTTGGGAGCAGAATATGGCTACACCTTC | - | TRBJ1-2 | - | TRBV28
CASSQEPLRAFF | TGTGCCAGCAGCCAAGAACCCTTGAGAGCTTTCTTT | - | TRBJ1-1 | few | TRBV3-1/TRBV3-2
CAWSDVPYSGANEKLFF | TGTGCCTGGAGTGATGTGCCCTACTCGGGGGCTAATGAAAAACTGTTTTTT | - | TRBJ1-4 | - | TRBV30
CASSFQQGKATEAFF | TGTGCCAGCAGCTTTCAACAGGGGAAAGCCACTGAAGCTTTCTTT | TRBD1 | TRBJ1-1 | - | TRBV7-2
CASSRGQGRGYTF | TGTGCCAGCAGTCGAGGACAGGGAAGGGGCTACACCTTC | TRBD1 | TRBJ1-2 | - | TRBV6-5